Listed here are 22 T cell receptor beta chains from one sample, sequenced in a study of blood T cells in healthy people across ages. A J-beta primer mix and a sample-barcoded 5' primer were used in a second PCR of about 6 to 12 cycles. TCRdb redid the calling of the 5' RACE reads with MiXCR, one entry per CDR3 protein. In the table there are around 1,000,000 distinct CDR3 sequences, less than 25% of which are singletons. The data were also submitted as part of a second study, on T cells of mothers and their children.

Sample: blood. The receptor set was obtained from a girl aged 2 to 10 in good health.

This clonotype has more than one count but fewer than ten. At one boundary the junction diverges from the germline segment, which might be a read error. The CDR3 nucleotides read TGTGCCAGCAGTGTAGGAATGGGGCTTCAAGAGACCCAGTACTTC. Its translation: CASSVGMGLQETQYF. This chain uses TRBV9 with TRBJ2-5; TRBD1 might be the D (5 bases). The CDR3 loop spans 15 amino acids. Germline assignment: CDR1 SGDLS and CDR2 YYNGEE.

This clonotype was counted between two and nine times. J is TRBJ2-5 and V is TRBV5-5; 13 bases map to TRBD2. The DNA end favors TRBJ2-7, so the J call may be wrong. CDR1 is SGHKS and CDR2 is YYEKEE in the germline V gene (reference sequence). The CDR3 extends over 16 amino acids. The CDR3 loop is CASSNKLAGGDYEQYF. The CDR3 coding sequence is TGTGCCAGCAGCAACAAACTAGCGGGAGGGGACTACGAGCAGTACTTC.

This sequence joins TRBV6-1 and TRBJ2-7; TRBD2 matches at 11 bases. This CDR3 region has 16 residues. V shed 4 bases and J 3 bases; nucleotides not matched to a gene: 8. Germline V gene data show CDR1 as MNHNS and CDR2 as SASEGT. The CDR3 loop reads CASSATTSGDYYEQYF. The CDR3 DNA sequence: TGTGCCAGCAGTGCGACGACTAGCGGGGATTACTACGAGCAGTACTTC.

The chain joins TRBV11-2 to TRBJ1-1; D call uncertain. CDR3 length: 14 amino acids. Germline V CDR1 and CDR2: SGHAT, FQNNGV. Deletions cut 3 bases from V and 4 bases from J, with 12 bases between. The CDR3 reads CASSFLWESTEAFF. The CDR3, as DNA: TGTGCCAGCAGCTTCCTCTGGGAAAGCACTGAAGCTTTCTTT.

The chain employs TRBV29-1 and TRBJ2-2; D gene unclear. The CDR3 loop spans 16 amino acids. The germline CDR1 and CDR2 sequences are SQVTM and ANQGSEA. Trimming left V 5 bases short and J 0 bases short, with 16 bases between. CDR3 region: CSVNGAWSPNTGELFF. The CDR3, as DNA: TGCAGCGTTAACGGCGCCTGGAGCCCGAACACCGGGGAGCTGTTTTTT.

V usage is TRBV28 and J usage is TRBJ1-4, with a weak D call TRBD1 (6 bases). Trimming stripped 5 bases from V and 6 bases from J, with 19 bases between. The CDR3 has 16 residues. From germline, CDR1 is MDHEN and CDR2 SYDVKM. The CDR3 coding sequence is TGTGCCAGCAGTCCGAGGGCACAGGGTCGATATGAAAAACTGTTTTTT. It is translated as CASSPRAQGRYEKLFF. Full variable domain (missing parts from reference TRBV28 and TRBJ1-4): DVKVTQSSRYLVKRTGEKVFLECVQDMDHENMFWYRQDPGLGLRLIYFSYDVKMKEKGDIPEGYSVSREKKERFSLILESASTNQTSMYLCASSPRAQGRYEKLFFGSGTQLSVL.

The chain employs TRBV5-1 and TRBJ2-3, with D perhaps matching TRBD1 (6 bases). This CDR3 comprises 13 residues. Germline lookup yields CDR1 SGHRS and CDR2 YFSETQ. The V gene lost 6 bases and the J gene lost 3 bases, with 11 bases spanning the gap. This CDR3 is CASNTGRTDTQYF. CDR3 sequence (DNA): TGCGCCAGCAATACAGGGAGAACAGATACGCAGTATTTT.

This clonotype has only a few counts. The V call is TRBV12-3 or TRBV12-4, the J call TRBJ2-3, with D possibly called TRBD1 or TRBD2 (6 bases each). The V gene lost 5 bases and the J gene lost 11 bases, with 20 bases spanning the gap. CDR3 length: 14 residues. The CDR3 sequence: CASSPLPRQEGQYF. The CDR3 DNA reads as TGTGCCAGCAGTCCCCTACCTCGACAGGAGGGGCAGTATTTT.

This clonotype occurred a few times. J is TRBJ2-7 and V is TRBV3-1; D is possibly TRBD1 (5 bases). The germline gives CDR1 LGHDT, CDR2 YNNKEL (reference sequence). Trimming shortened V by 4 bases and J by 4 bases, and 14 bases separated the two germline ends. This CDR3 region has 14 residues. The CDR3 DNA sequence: TGTGCCAGCAGCCTATGGACAACTGAATACGAGCAGTACTTC. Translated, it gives CASSLWTTEYEQYF.

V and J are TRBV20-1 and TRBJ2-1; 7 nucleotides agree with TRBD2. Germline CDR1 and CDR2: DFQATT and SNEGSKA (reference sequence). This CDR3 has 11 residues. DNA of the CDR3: TGCGGGTCAATAGCGGGTAATGAGCAGTTCTTC. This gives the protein CGSIAGNEQFF.

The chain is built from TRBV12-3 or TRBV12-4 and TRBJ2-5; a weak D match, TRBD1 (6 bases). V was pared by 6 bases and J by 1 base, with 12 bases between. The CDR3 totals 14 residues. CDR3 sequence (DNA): TGTGCCAGCAGACTTACAGGGACCCAAGAGACCCAGTACTTC. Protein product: CASRLTGTQETQYF.

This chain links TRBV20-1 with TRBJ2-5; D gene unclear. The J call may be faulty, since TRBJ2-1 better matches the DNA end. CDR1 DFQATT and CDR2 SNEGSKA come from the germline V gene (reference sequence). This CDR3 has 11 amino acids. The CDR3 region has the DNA TGCAGTGCTAGGGAGATCAATGAGCAGTTCTTC. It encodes CSAREINEQFF.

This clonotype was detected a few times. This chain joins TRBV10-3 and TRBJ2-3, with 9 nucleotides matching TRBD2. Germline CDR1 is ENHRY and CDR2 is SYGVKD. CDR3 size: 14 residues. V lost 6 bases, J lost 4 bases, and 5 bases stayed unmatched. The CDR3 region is CAIRSGGPADTQYF. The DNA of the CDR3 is TGTGCCATCAGGAGCGGGGGGCCGGCAGATACGCAGTATTTT.

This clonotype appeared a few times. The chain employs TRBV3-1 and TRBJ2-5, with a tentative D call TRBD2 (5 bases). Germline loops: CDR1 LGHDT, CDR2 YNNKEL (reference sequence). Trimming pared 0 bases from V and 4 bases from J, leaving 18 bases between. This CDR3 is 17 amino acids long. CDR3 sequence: CASSQDPTSFSVETQYF. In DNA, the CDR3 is TGTGCCAGCAGCCAAGACCCTACTAGTTTCTCTGTAGAGACCCAGTACTTC.

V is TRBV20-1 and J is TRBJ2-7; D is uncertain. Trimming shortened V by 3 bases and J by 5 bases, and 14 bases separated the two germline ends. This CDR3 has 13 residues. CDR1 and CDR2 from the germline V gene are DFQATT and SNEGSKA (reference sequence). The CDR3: CSASPVDLDEQYF. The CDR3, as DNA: TGCAGTGCTAGTCCTGTGGATCTGGACGAGCAGTACTTC.

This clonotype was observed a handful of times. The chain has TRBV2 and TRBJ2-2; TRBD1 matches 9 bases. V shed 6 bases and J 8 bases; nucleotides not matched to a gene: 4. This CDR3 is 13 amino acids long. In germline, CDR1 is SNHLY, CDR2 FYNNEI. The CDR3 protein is CASRTGGIGELFF. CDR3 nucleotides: TGTGCCAGCAGAACAGGGGGCATAGGGGAGCTGTTTTTT.

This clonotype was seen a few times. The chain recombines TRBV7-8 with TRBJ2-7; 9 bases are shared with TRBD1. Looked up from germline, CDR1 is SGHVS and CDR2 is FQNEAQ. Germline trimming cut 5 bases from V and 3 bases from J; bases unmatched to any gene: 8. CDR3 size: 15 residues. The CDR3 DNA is TGTGCCAGCAGCAAGCAGGACAGGGGCGGCTACGAGCAGTACTTC. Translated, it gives CASSKQDRGGYEQYF.

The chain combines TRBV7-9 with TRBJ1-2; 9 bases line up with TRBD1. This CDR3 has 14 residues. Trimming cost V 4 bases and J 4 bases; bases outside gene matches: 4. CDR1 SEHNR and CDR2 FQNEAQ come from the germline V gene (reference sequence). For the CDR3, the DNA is TGTGCCAGCAGCTCCACAGGGGGCGCCTATGGCTACACCTTC. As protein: CASSSTGGAYGYTF.

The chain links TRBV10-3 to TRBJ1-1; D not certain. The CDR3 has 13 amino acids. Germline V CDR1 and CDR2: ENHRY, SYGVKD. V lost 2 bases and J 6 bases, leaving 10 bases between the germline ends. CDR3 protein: CAISEPGSPEAFF. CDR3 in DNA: TGTGCCATCAGTGAGCCGGGCAGTCCTGAAGCTTTCTTT.

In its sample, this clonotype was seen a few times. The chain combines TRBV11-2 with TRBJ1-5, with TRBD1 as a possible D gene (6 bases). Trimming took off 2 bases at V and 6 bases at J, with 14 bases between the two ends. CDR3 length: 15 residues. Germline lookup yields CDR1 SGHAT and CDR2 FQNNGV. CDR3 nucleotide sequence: TGTGCCAGCAGCTTATTTCAGGGGAAGGGTCAGCCCCAGCATTTT. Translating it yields CASSLFQGKGQPQHF.

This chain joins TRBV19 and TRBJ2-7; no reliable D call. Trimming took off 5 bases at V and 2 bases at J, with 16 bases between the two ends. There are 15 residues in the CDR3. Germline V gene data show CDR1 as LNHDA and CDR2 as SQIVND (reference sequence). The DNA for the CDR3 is TGTGCCAGTAGTTTTTCGGTCAGGACCACCTACGAGCAGTACTTC. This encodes CASSFSVRTTYEQYF.

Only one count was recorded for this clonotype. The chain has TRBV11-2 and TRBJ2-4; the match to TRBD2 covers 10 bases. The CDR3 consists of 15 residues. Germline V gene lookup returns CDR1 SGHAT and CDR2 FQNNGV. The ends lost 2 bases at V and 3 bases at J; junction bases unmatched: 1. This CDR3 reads CASSLSGGGKNIQYF. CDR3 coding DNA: TGTGCCAGCAGCTTAAGCGGGGGGGGCAAAAACATTCAGTACTTC.